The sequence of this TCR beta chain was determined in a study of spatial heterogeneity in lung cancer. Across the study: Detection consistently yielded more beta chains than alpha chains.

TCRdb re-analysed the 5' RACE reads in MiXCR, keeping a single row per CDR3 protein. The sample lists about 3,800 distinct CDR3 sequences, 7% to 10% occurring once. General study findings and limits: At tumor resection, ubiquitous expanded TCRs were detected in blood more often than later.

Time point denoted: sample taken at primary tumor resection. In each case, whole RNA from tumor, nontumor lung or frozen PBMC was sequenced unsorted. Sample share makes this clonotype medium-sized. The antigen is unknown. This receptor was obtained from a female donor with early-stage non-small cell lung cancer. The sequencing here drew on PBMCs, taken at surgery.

The chain's CDR3 is CASSLGTDAYEQYF. CDR3 coding DNA: TGCGCCAGCAGCTTGGGGACGGACGCCTACGAGCAGTACTTC. The J gene is TRBJ2-7, the V gene TRBV5-1; no firm D call. Trimming left V 0 bases short and J 2 bases short, with 9 bases between. CDR1 and CDR2 (germline): SGHRS, YFSETQ. This CDR3 has 14 residues. Full variable domain (remainder filled in from reference TRBV5-1 and TRBJ2-7): KAGVTQTPRYLIKTRGQQVTLSCSPISGHRSVSWYQQTPGQGLQFLFEYFSETQRNKGNFPGRFSGRQFSNSRSEMNVSTLELGDSALYLCASSLGTDAYEQYFGPGTRLTVT.